Reported below is one TCR beta chain. This clone occurred a few times. Its antigen target is currently unknown. The record has no base qualities; no much larger clone is one base away. This sample was included in a study of cytomegalovirus exposure and HLA in healthy donors listed by TCRdb under 2017. Broadly, across the study: An earlier analysis of approximately 550 of the donors reported 250 to 350 Gb of sequence data and around 110 million unique TCR beta sequences from roughly 180 million T cells. Around 320 gigabases of sequencing data and 70 million to 85 million unique TCR sequences were included in an early release covering about 700 HLA-typed donors. Of the approximately 370 genotyped donors, 75% to 85% were placed in the genetic ancestry cluster associated with self-reported Caucasian donors. The study aimed to test whether signatures of past pathogen exposure could be identified by cataloging public T cell receptors. Using immunosequencing, the study profiled T cell repertoires from fewer than 700 subjects and related those repertoires to cytomegalovirus serostatus. Besides the first cohort of approximately 710 subjects, a separate validation cohort made up of about 120 different subjects was used. To predict cytomegalovirus infection status, the study brought together high-throughput TCR immunosequencing, statistical association of individual TCRs with disease status, and machine learning. A later analysis re-analyzed previously published TCR beta repertoires from roughly 630 donors and added high-resolution HLA genotyping to study TCR occurrence patterns. Rather than using new phenotypic data, the later analysis identified candidate immune exposures from TCR beta sequences and from how often those sequences occurred across donors. An earlier analysis of 587 of the donors used high-throughput TCR beta sequencing to judge whether each TCR beta V gene segment behaved as functional or pseudogenic. Donor age, sex, ethnicity and CMV serostatus were compiled together with the repertoire data. Genome-wide SNP genotypes for about 55% of the 666 donors were used in a later genetic analysis, which treated that subset as a discovery cohort. All discovery cohort repertoires had been generated on a single sequencing platform. HLA typing included class I and class II loci at four-digit resolution. Typing coverage differed by locus: A, B, C, DRB1 and DQB1 were typed in about 620-640 donors, DQA1 in about 500, DPA1 in 600 to 610, and DPB1 in just under 490. Because of strong linkage in the cohort, five DR-DQ haplotypes were treated as single units for association and clustering. Among some 410 genotyped donors of the cohort, an average of roughly 240,000 unique TCR beta nucleotide sequences were sequenced per donor, about a sixth of them non-productive. Study-wide conclusions, independent of this receptor: A further reported finding was that TCR beta sequences accurately predicted the HLA-A and HLA-B alleles for most subjects in the first cohort. In an earlier analysis of approximately 590 of the donors, most TCR beta V segments appeared in productive rearrangements about 87% or about 30% of the time, broadly matching IMGT annotations. The earlier analysis of some 560 of the donors excluded seventeen rarely observed V segments, including chromosome 9 orphons, because counts were too low. A later analysis associated 15,000 to 20,000 TCR beta sequences with specific HLA alleles at a false discovery rate of 0.05. A group of highly shared sequence variants was considered likely to be a technical artifact of the sequencing pipeline. The 87-base-pair reads could not distinguish some IMGT-functional V segments, including TRBV6-2 and TRBV6-3, so those segments were excluded. In a later analysis, most CMV-associated TCR beta chains were found to appear HLA-restricted, with HLA associations seemingly driven largely by CMV exposure. While some public TCRs were present in many individuals, most TCR sequences turned up only very rarely across donors. According to the authors, the approach could potentially be generalized to other disease states and immunological phenotypes. Cytomegalovirus status was reported to be diagnosed by the classifier with high specificity and sensitivity in both the original and validation cohorts. The study listed 164 TCR beta chains as associated with cytomegalovirus. In a later analysis, HLA-associated TCR beta chains were found to be more clonally expanded and to have lower generation probabilities than equally common non-associated chains. Sequencing depth was assumed to be roughly uniform across donors in the presence/absence analyses, though that assumption may not hold. Because some donors lacked HLA typing at each locus, the association tests relied only on the typed subset. In a later analysis, several top co-occurrence clusters were reported to appear linked to parvovirus B19, influenza, CMV and Epstein-Barr virus. In a later genetic analysis, a missense DCLRE1C variant was associated with V-gene and J-gene trimming of TCR beta chains, and the association was replicated in an independent cohort. Assigning TCR associations to individual alleles was difficult when HLA alleles, especially DR and DQ, strongly co-occurred. The cohort was sequenced for TCR beta chains only, and without alpha or paired-chain data the features that could be detected were limited. A later genetic analysis reported fewer N-insertions in productive TCRs among donors in an Asian-associated ancestry cluster than the roughly 670-donor mean. CMV serostatus was the only immune exposure information available for the cohort. A few of the identified cytomegalovirus-associated TCR beta chains were confirmed in vitro to be specific for cytomegalovirus antigens. In a later analysis, TCR association rates were found to vary across HLA loci, with the most associated TCRs seen for DRB1 alleles and the fewest for HLA-C alleles. Linkage disequilibrium might explain the correlated functional status among segregating V segments, but an unknown experimental factor could not be ruled out.

In total, 630 or so healthy bone marrow donors made up the cohort. At the time of sampling, all cohort members were nominally healthy, though unrecorded immune exposures were likely present. The donor was CMV seronegative and was included in the group of about 400 seronegative cohort members. Every donor gave a peripheral blood sample, and the peripheral blood mononuclear cells from that sample were used for TCR beta sequencing. The Qiagen DNeasy Blood Extraction Kit was used to extract genomic DNA from the blood cell samples. Relative to germline, V is 11 bases shorter and J is 1 base shorter, with 18 bases between their ends. The germline V gene yields SGHVS for CDR1 and FNYEAQ for CDR2. Taken from cysteine to phenylalanine, the CDR3 has 14 residues. Only the CDR3 portion is preserved as DNA: 42 bases, with reading frame beginning at the first base. Library preparation used the immunoSEQ multiplex PCR assay. The multiplex PCR relied on a mix of 60 forward primers for TCR Vbeta segments and 13 reverse primers for TCR Jbeta segments. A multiplex PCR assay on genomic DNA amplified the CDR3 region of rearranged TCR beta genes. The amplified TCR beta libraries were sequenced on the Illumina HiSeq System as 87-base-pair reads. The published analysis was carried out like this. Across the 500 to 750 repertoires, a later analysis counted roughly 84 million unique TCR beta chains, some 11 million of which were shared by at least two donors. Raw reads were error-corrected and collapsed into unique sequences by a nearest-neighbor algorithm in which closely related sequences were merged to remove PCR and sequencing errors. V, D and J gene segments were assigned by aligning CDR3 sequences to IMGT reference sequences. For a sequence to be retained, at least a six-nucleotide match to both a V gene segment and a J gene segment was required. Rearrangements were classified as productive when the CDR3 lacked stop codons and remained in frame with V and J, and all other rearrangements were classified as non-productive. Following IMGT convention, CDR3 was defined as the stretch from the second conserved V-encoded cysteine up to the conserved J-encoded phenylalanine. The earlier analysis of some 540 of the donors excluded any sequence lacking an unambiguous match to a single V gene segment. An earlier analysis of under 750 of the donors called V segments functional above 56.7% productive rearrangements and segregating when the between-donor standard deviation exceeded 5%. A statistical classification framework was built to diagnose cytomegalovirus status from the catalog of TCR beta chain sequences. In a later analysis, TCR nucleotide sequences were compared against IMGT/GENE-DB human TR gene sequences so that V and J genes could be assigned. In a later analysis, CDR3 sequences and most-parsimonious VDJ recombination scenarios were assigned using the TCRdist pipeline. In a later analysis, every TCR beta chain was defined by the combination of its CDR3 amino acid sequence and its V-gene family, and reads without a unique V-gene family were dropped. In a later analysis, fewer than 600 highly shared, low-generation-probability nucleotide sequences were removed to address suspected cross-contamination and a sequencing artifact. In a later analysis, a clonal expansion index for each public chain was calculated from normalized within-repertoire ranks of inferred template counts. In a later analysis, generation probabilities were computed with a VDJ recombination model fitted to out-of-frame rearrangements, and the resulting probabilities were checked against IGoR. In a later analysis, hypergeometric tests were used to score TCR-TCR, TCR-HLA and TCR-CMV co-occurrence, with a repertoire-size bias correction applied to TCR pairs. A later analysis estimated false discovery rates by permuting HLA or CMV assignments 20 times. In a later analysis, co-occurring TCRs were grouped using DBSCAN, with TCRdist sequence similarity added in when clustering inside HLA-allele-positive subsets. Repertoires with fewer than 30,000 or more than 120,000 public chains were left out of co-occurrence clustering, as were five repertoires with anomalous nucleotide sharing. TCRdb provides this immuneACCESS table in a form limited to in-frame rearrangements. Some clones are lacking; in checked studies, under half of them reflect an unresolved V gene, and why the rest are absent is not known. V and J calls and clone size come straight from that table; D and trimming were deduced from the DNA. Here the sample has 150,000 or so clones; about 10% occur a single time. Roughly 2% of the sample comes from the top ten.

Sequenced input: PBMCs. The sequence joins TRBV7-6 to TRBJ2-7, and the D gene may be TRBD2, 6 bases matching. This receptor was taken from a man aged 50-60 years in good health and CMV-seronegative. This receptor has the CDR3 CASQDGGGSYEQYF. The sequenced DNA: TGTGCCTCCCAGGACGGGGGTGGATCCTACGAGCAGTACTTC. The entire variable domain, with the stretches around the CDR3 drawn from the reference TRBV7-6 and TRBJ2-7 proteins, is GAGVSQSPRYKVTKRGQDVALRCDPISGHVSLYWYRQALGQGPEFLTYFNYEAQQDKSGLPNDRFSAERPEGSISTLTIQRTEQRDSAMYRCASQDGGGSYEQYFGPGTRLTVT.